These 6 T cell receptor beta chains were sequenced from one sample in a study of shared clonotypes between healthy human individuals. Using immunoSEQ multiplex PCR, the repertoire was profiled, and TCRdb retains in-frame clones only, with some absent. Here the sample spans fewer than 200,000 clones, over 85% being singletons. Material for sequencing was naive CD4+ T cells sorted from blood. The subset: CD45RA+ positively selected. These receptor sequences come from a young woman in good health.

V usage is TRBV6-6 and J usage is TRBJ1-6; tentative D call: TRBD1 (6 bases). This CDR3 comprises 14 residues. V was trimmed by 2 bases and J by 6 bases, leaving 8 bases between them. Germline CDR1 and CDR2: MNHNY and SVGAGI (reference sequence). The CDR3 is CASSYGGGNSPLHF. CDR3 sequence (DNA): TGTGCCAGCAGTTACGGAGGGGGTAATTCACCCCTCCACTTT.

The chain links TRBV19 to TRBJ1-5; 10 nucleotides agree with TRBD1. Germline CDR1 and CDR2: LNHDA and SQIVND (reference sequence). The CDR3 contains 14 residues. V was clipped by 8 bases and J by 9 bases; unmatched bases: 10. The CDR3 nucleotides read TGTGCCAGTCTGGACAGGGGGGACATATTGCCCCAGCATTTT. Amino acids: CASLDRGDILPQHF.

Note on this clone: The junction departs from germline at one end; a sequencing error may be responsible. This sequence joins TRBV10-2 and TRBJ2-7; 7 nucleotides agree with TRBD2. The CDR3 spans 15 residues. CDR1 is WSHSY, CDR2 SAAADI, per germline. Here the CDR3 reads CASSPTQRERYGQYF. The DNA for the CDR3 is TGCGCCAGCAGCCCCACTCAGCGGGAACGCTACGGGCAGTACTTC.

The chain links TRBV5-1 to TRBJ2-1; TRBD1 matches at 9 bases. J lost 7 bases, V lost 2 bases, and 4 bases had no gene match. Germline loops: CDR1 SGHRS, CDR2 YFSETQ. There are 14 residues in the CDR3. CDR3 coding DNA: TGCGCCAGCAGCTTCTGGGACAGGGTTAATGAGCAGTTCTTC. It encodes CASSFWDRVNEQFF.

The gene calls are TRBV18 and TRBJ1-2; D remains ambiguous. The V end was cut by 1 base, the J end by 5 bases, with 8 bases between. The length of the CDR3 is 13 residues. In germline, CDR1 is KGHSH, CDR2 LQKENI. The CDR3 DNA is TGTGCCAGCTCACCACAAGATTATTATGGCTACACCTTC. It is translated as CASSPQDYYGYTF.

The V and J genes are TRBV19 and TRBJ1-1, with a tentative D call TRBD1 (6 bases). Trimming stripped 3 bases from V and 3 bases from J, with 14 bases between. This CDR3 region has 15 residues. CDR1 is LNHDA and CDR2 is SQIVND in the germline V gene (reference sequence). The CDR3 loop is CASSMEVRGDTEAFF. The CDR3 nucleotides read TGTGCCAGTAGTATGGAGGTCAGGGGAGACACTGAAGCTTTCTTT.